What follows are 30 T cell receptor beta chains derived from one specimen sequenced in a study of blood T cells in healthy people across ages. PCR was performed a second time for roughly 7 to 12 cycles using a sample-barcoded 5' primer and a J-beta primer mix. TCRdb reprocessed the 5' RACE reads via MiXCR and lists one record per CDR3 protein. The data show some 1.5 million distinct CDR3 sequences, roughly 27% seen once. What was sequenced was blood. These receptors were taken from a woman in her 30s in good health.

This chain uses TRBV10-3 with TRBJ2-1; 7 bases align to TRBD2. The J segment lost 6 bases and the V segment lost 10 bases, leaving 12 bases of the junction unmatched. The V gene's germline CDR1 is ENHRY and CDR2 SYGVKD. There are 14 residues in the CDR3. The CDR3 is CATQQLGRANEQFF. The CDR3 bases are TGTGCCACCCAACAACTAGGGAGGGCCAATGAGCAGTTCTTC.

V gene TRBV5-1 combines with J gene TRBJ2-1, with 12 bases fitting TRBD1. The CDR3 sequence is 14 residues long. Germline loops: CDR1 SGHRS, CDR2 YFSETQ. V dropped 3 bases and J dropped 12; count of bases not matched to a gene: 7. The chain's CDR3 is CASSWGTGGIGQFF. The CDR3 nucleotides are TGCGCCAGCAGCTGGGGGACAGGGGGCATAGGGCAGTTCTTC.

J is TRBJ1-2 and V is TRBV30; D possibly corresponds to TRBD1 (6 bases). The germline CDR1 and CDR2 sequences are GTSNPN and SVGIG (reference sequence). This CDR3 contains 12 residues. V lost 1 base and J 5 bases, leaving 8 bases between the germline ends. The CDR3 region has the DNA TGTGCCTGGAGTGAACAGGGTTATGGCTACACCTTC. As protein: CAWSEQGYGYTF.

This clonotype occurred many times. One junction end does not reproduce the germline sequence, and a read error may be involved. V is TRBV5-1 and J is TRBJ2-1; D remains unclear. Germline V gene lookup returns CDR1 SGHRS and CDR2 YFSETQ. The CDR3 spans 16 residues. The CDR3 region has the DNA TGTGCCAGCAGCTTAGTAGGCCGGAGCTCCTACAATGAGCAGTTCTTC. Protein product: CASSLVGRSSYNEQFF.

The sample holds many counts of this clonotype. V is TRBV6-5 and J is TRBJ2-7; D possibly corresponds to TRBD1 (6 bases). V dropped 4 bases and J dropped 0 bases, with 16 bases sitting between them. This CDR3 region has 16 residues. CDR1 MNHEY and CDR2 SVGAGI come from the germline V gene. The chain's CDR3 is CASSSTGHTSSYEQYF. The CDR3 DNA sequence: TGTGCCAGCAGTTCAACAGGGCACACGAGCTCCTACGAGCAGTACTTC.

This clonotype showed up many times. V and J are TRBV2 and TRBJ1-5; 7 bases are a match to TRBD1. CDR1 is SNHLY and CDR2 is FYNNEI in the germline V gene. The CDR3 covers 13 residues. Unmatched junction bases numbered 10, after V lost 7 bases and J lost 10 bases. This CDR3 is CASTGQVSLPQHF. In nucleotides, the CDR3 is TGTGCCAGCACTGGACAGGTCTCTCTTCCCCAGCATTTT.

This clonotype was seen only a few times. The V and J genes are TRBV24-1 and TRBJ2-3; 11 nucleotides line up with TRBD2. Per the germline V gene, CDR1 is KGHDR and CDR2 is SFDVKD. V was clipped by 3 bases and J by 3 bases; unmatched bases: 4. CDR3 length: 16 residues. The CDR3 nucleotides read TGTGCCACCAGTGATGCTAGCGGGGGGCGTACAGATACGCAGTATTTT. Translated, it gives CATSDASGGRTDTQYF.

This clonotype was counted only a few times. At one of its ends the junction is not consistent with the germline gene, which may arise from a read error. V and J are TRBV6-1 and TRBJ2-1; D tentatively reads TRBD1 or TRBD2 (6 bases each). Per the germline V gene, CDR1 is MNHNS and CDR2 is SASEGT. CDR3 length: 14 amino acids. Here the CDR3 reads CASRDEGGYNEQFF. CDR3 nucleotides: TGTGCCAGCCGTGACGAGGGGGGCTACAATGAGCAGTTCTTC.

This clonotype showed up just a few times. The chain couples TRBV20-1 to TRBJ2-3; 11 bases are a match to TRBD2. The J segment lost 5 bases and the V segment lost 6 bases, leaving 10 bases of the junction unmatched. Per the germline V gene, CDR1 is DFQATT and CDR2 is SNEGSKA (reference sequence). The CDR3 is 15 amino acids. Here the CDR3 DNA reads TGCAGTGCCTCAACAGTAGCGGGAGGGAAAGATACGCAGTATTTT. Amino acid sequence: CSASTVAGGKDTQYF.

This clonotype was seen many times. The V call is TRBV5-5, the J call TRBJ2-3, with 7 bases matching TRBD1. Germline V gene data show CDR1 as SGHKS and CDR2 as YYEKEE (reference sequence). Trimming at V came to 2 bases and at J to 0 bases, leaving 6 bases not matched to a gene. The CDR3 sequence is 16 residues long. CDR3 DNA sequence: TGTGCCAGCAGCTTTTGGGACAGCACTAGCACAGATACGCAGTATTTT. Encoded protein: CASSFWDSTSTDTQYF. Supplemented by reference TRBV5-5 and TRBJ2-3, the full variable domain reads DAGVTQSPTHLIKTRGQQVTLRCSPISGHKSVSWYQQVLGQGPQFIFQYYEKEERGRGNFPDRFSARQFPNYSSELNVNALLLGDSALYLCASSFWDSTSTDTQYFGPGTRLTVL.

This clonotype occurred a few times. V and J are TRBV29-1 and TRBJ2-5; D gene ambiguous. Germline V gene data show CDR1 as SQVTM and CDR2 as ANQGSEA. V dropped 4 bases and J dropped 6 bases, with 6 bases sitting between them. The CDR3 totals 10 residues. CDR3 in DNA: TGCAGCGTTGGTATGCAGACCCAGTACTTC. The encoded protein is CSVGMQTQYF.

Here the CDR3 reads CASSYSFGSRGYEQYF. CDR3 DNA sequence: TGTGCCAGCAGTTACTCGTTCGGCAGCAGGGGATACGAGCAGTACTTC. V gene TRBV6-5 combines with J gene TRBJ2-7; TRBD1 might be the D (6 bases). CDR1 is MNHEY and CDR2 is SVGAGI in the germline V gene. V was clipped by 0 bases and J by 4 bases, with 16 bases between them. The CDR3 is made up of 16 amino acids.

The chain recombines TRBV7-6 with TRBJ2-7; D uncertain. Per the germline V gene, CDR1 is SGHVS and CDR2 is FNYEAQ. The CDR3 totals 14 residues. Trimming pared 2 bases from V and 2 bases from J, leaving 10 bases between. CDR3 amino acids: CASSLSDAAYEQYF. Here the CDR3 DNA reads TGTGCCAGCAGCTTAAGCGACGCGGCCTACGAGCAGTACTTC.

The chain joins TRBV10-2 to TRBJ2-2, with D possibly matching TRBD1 (5 bases). Per germline, CDR1 WSHSY and CDR2 SAAADI. The CDR3 covers 17 residues. Trimming pared 4 bases from V and 6 bases from J, leaving 21 bases between. CDR3 sequence: CASSVLTRGAGAGELFF. Here the CDR3 DNA reads TGCGCCAGCAGTGTGCTCACAAGGGGCGCTGGGGCCGGGGAGCTGTTTTTT.

V usage is TRBV29-1 and J usage is TRBJ2-1; perhaps D is TRBD1 or TRBD2 (5 bases each). Gene TRBJ2-7 matches the end of the DNA better, so the J call may be wrong. The germline CDR1 and CDR2 sequences are SQVTM and ANQGSEA. The CDR3 is made up of 20 amino acids. The CDR3 DNA sequence: TGCAGCGTCCAATTAGGCCGGGACCCCCGTACCACCTTTTCCTACAATGAGCAGTACTTC. Its translation: CSVQLGRDPRTTFSYNEQYF.

This clonotype turned up a few times. V and J are TRBV9 and TRBJ2-3, with 7 bases lining up with TRBD2. Germline CDR1 SGDLS, CDR2 YYNGEE. V shed 0 bases, J shed 1 base, and the junction held 5 bases outside the gene matches. This CDR3 comprises 16 residues. In DNA form, the CDR3 reads TGTGCCAGCAGCGTAGAGCACCGGGGGGGCACAGATACGCAGTATTTT. Translation: CASSVEHRGGTDTQYF.

This clonotype has more than one count but fewer than ten. Sequence at one end of the junction differs from germline and may be a read error. The chain uses TRBV6-5 and TRBJ2-7; D gene unclear. The germline V gene has CDR1 MNHEY and CDR2 SVGAGI. The CDR3 is 13 residues long. The CDR3 sequence is CAGSYYGPYEQYF. CDR3 sequence (DNA): TGTGCCGGCAGTTACTACGGACCCTACGAGCAGTACTTC.

Ten or more counts support this clonotype. This may come from a read error, since a much larger clone is one base off. The genes are TRBV6-5 and TRBJ2-7, with D possibly TRBD1 on 6 matching bases. Trimming removed 6 bases from V and 4 bases from J, with 7 bases in between. Per the germline V gene, CDR1 is MNHEY and CDR2 is SVGAGI. The CDR3 loop spans 11 amino acids. The CDR3 bases are TGTGCCAGCAGACAGGGATACGAGCAGTACTTC. This gives the protein CASRQGYEQYF.

The V gene is TRBV5-1, the J gene TRBJ2-3; no definite D call. This CDR3 spans 13 amino acids. V was shortened by 2 bases and J by 4 bases, with 8 bases between the two germline ends. Germline V lookup: CDR1 SGHRS, CDR2 YFSETQ. This chain's CDR3 is CASSFARPDTQYF. The CDR3 DNA reads TGCGCCAGCAGCTTCGCCCGACCAGATACGCAGTATTTT. The whole variable domain, filled in from reference TRBV5-1 and TRBJ2-3, reads KAGVTQTPRYLIKTRGQQVTLSCSPISGHRSVSWYQQTPGQGLQFLFEYFSETQRNKGNFPGRFSGRQFSNSRSEMNVSTLELGDSALYLCASSFARPDTQYFGPGTRLTVL.

The chain recombines TRBV13 with TRBJ2-1; 9 bases are shared with TRBD2. Losses at the gene ends were 5 bases for V and 6 bases for J; bases not matched to a gene: 8. The CDR3 covers 15 residues. CDR1 is PRHDT and CDR2 is FYEKMQ in the germline V gene (reference sequence). The CDR3 sequence is CASSRTAGGGNEQFF. CDR3 sequence (DNA): TGTGCCAGCAGCCGTACAGCGGGGGGTGGCAATGAGCAGTTCTTC.

This clonotype was detected a few times. This chain uses TRBV4-2 with TRBJ1-6, with TRBD1 as a possible D gene (6 bases). This CDR3 is 16 amino acids long. Germline CDR1 is LGHNA and CDR2 is YNFKEQ. Between the trimmed V and J ends, which lost 3 bases and 0 bases, there was a span of 9 bases. CDR3 bases: TGTGCCAGCAGCCAGCAGGGGAGCTCCTATAATTCACCCCTCCACTTT. This codes for CASSQQGSSYNSPLHF.

Turning to this clonotype: At one of its ends the junction is not consistent with the germline gene, which may arise from a read error. The chain combines TRBV18 with TRBJ2-7; 9 bases agree with TRBD1. The CDR3 length is 14 residues. CDR1 and CDR2 (germline): KGHSH, LQKENI. The chain's CDR3 is CASSPQGAAGEQYF. Written as DNA, the CDR3 is TGTGCCAGCTCCCCACAGGGGGCGGCGGGGGAGCAGTACTTC. The variable domain in full, with the rest retrieved from reference TRBV18 and TRBJ2-7, is NAGVMQNPRHLVRRRGQEARLRCSPMKGHSHVYWYRQLPEEGLKFMVYLQKENIIDESGMPKERFSAEFPKEGPSILRIQQVVRGDSAAYFCASSPQGAAGEQYFGPGTRLTVT.

The chain uses TRBV3-1 and TRBJ2-5; 11 nucleotides align to TRBD1. Germline V gives CDR1 LGHDT, CDR2 YNNKEL (reference sequence). This CDR3 contains 18 residues. V was clipped by 1 base and J by 0 bases; unmatched bases: 7. The CDR3 DNA follows: TGTGCCAGCAGCCAAGTCGGACAGGGGGCTCGGTACCAAGAGACCCAGTACTTC. It specifies CASSQVGQGARYQETQYF.

Note on this clonotype: A much larger clone differs from this one at a single base, so this may be a read error. This chain connects TRBV28 to TRBJ1-2, with unresolved D. Germline CDR1 and CDR2: MDHEN and SYDVKM. With 6 bases removed from V and 7 bases from J, the gap between germline ends came to 18 bases. This CDR3 region has 14 residues. The CDR3 spells CASRWMWAQGGYTF. The CDR3 bases are TGTGCCAGCAGGTGGATGTGGGCGCAAGGTGGCTACACCTTC.

The chain joins TRBV6-6 to TRBJ2-1, with 7 nucleotides matching TRBD2. Germline-derived CDR1 and CDR2 are MNHNY and SVGAGI (reference sequence). CDR3 length: 15 amino acids. J lost 2 bases, V lost 5 bases, and 6 bases had no gene match. CDR3 coding DNA: TGTGCCAGCAGTCTTCCAGCGGGACCCTACAATGAGCAGTTCTTC. Protein sequence: CASSLPAGPYNEQFF.

The chain carries TRBV5-1 and TRBJ2-7; TRBD2 might be the D (6 bases). This CDR3 is 15 amino acids long. Germline lookup yields CDR1 SGHRS and CDR2 YFSETQ. V was trimmed by 6 bases and J by 0 bases, leaving 16 bases between them. The DNA for the CDR3 is TGCGCCAGCACCTCACCTAGCGTCTACTCCTACGAGCAGTACTTC. It specifies CASTSPSVYSYEQYF. Combining the CDR3 with reference TRBV5-1 and TRBJ2-7 gives the whole variable domain KAGVTQTPRYLIKTRGQQVTLSCSPISGHRSVSWYQQTPGQGLQFLFEYFSETQRNKGNFPGRFSGRQFSNSRSEMNVSTLELGDSALYLCASTSPSVYSYEQYFGPGTRLTVT.

The rearrangement uses TRBV14 and TRBJ2-2; TRBD2 is a possible D gene (5 bases). The CDR3 has 17 amino acids. Trimming took off 11 bases at V and 5 bases at J, with 27 bases between the two ends. CDR1 is SGHDN, CDR2 FVKESK, per germline. DNA of the CDR3: TGTGCCCCACGCGTTCCGTATCATCCGCGCGGGACCGGGGAGCTGTTTTTT. As protein: CAPRVPYHPRGTGELFF.

The rearrangement uses TRBV7-6 and TRBJ1-1, with 8 bases fitting TRBD1. The germline V gene has CDR1 SGHVS and CDR2 FNYEAQ. The J segment lost 1 base and the V segment lost 4 bases, leaving 5 bases of the junction unmatched. The CDR3 has 15 residues. CDR3 coding DNA: TGTGCCAGCAGCTACTCGGACAGGGAGAACACTGAAGCTTTCTTT. Translation: CASSYSDRENTEAFF.

This clonotype was found a few times. This sequence joins TRBV5-1 and TRBJ1-1; D possibly corresponds to TRBD1 (5 bases). In germline, CDR1 is SGHRS, CDR2 YFSETQ. Trimming removed 3 bases at V and 3 bases at J, with 27 bases between. The CDR3 consists of 19 residues. The CDR3 region has the DNA TGCGCCAGCAGCTCCCTGGGGCCCATGCCGACGGCACGGGACACTGAAGCTTTCTTT. Translating it yields CASSSLGPMPTARDTEAFF.

As to this clonotype: A much bigger clone sits one base away, suggesting this may be a read error. This chain connects TRBV12-3 or TRBV12-4 to TRBJ2-5, with D tentatively TRBD2 (6 bases). The tail of the sequence fits TRBJ2-7 better, so the J call may be wrong. The CDR3 loop spans 13 amino acids. The CDR3: CASKFGGCYEQYF. The DNA for the CDR3 is TGTGCCAGCAAATTCGGGGGTTGCTACGAGCAGTACTTC.